Listed below are T cell receptor beta chains from one sample, sequenced in a study of PD-L1 blockade in urothelial cancer. Generated by immunoSEQ multiplex PCR, the TCRdb table keeps only in-frame clones and is missing some. The repertoire holds some 50,000 clones, with around 88% as singletons. The sample consisted of PBMCs, taken around atezolizumab (anti-PD-L1) treatment. These receptors all come from a woman aged 60-75 years with urothelial cancer. CDR3s include the opening cysteine and the closing phenylalanine or tryptophan. Fields, in order: V gene, J gene, D gene, clone size, CDR3 protein, CDR3 DNA. D genes are given only for firm matches. The listing skips clone size in some rows; elsewhere it reads once, few, many or a size class.

>TRBV27|TRBJ1-1|TRBD1|NA
CASSSSGQGGGFSEAFF
TGTGCCAGCAGTTCTTCCGGACAGGGGGGTGGGTTTTCTGAAGCTTTCTTT
>TRBV5-1|TRBJ1-4|TRBD1|few
CASNSGTGSLSNEKLFF
TGCGCCAGCAACTCCGGGACAGGGTCCTTATCTAATGAAAAACTGTTTTTT
>TRBV6-5|TRBJ2-7|NA|NA
CASRNGGWAEQYF
TGTGCCAGCAGAAACGGAGGATGGGCCGAGCAGTACTTC
>TRBV28|TRBJ2-1|TRBD2|NA
CASSFLSGRYNEQFF
TGTGCCAGCAGTTTTCTTAGCGGGAGGTACAATGAGCAGTTCTTC
>TRBV6-5|TRBJ1-3|NA|NA
CASSPGASGNTIYF
TGTGCCAGCAGTCCGGGAGCCTCTGGAAACACCATATATTTT
>TRBV6-5|TRBJ2-7|TRBD1|few
CASSYGDRVYEQYF
TGTGCCAGCAGTTACGGGGACAGGGTCTACGAGCAGTACTTC
>TRBV5-1|TRBJ2-4|NA|few
CASSAAWGAGVAKNIQYF
TGCGCCAGCAGCGCCGCCTGGGGGGCGGGGGTAGCCAAAAACATTCAGTACTTC
>TRBV7-2|TRBJ2-1|TRBD2|NA
CASSREGLDEQFF
TGTGCCAGCAGCCGGGAGGGATTGGATGAGCAGTTCTTC
>TRBV27|TRBJ2-5|NA|NA
CASSQQIQETQYF
TGTGCCAGCAGTCAACAGATCCAAGAGACCCAGTACTTC
>TRBV7-2|TRBJ2-7|TRBD1|NA
CASTLIKNRDRCYEQYF
TGTGCCAGCACCTTAATTAAAAACCGGGACAGGTGCTACGAGCAGTACTTC
>TRBV5-1|TRBJ2-7|NA|NA
CASSPTSYEQYF
TGCGCCAGCAGCCCGACATCCTACGAGCAGTACTTC
>TRBV18|TRBJ2-5|TRBD2|NA
CASSHKLAGVSETQYF
TGTGCCAGCTCTCACAAACTAGCGGGGGTTTCGGAGACCCAGTACTTC
>TRBV5-6|TRBJ2-7|NA|NA
CASSLKPGNPFSYEQYF
TGTGCCAGCAGCTTGAAGCCAGGCAATCCATTTTCCTACGAGCAGTACTTC
>TRBV11-1|TRBJ1-2|NA|NA
CASSHRANYGYTF
TGTGCCAGCAGCCACAGGGCTAACTATGGCTACACCTTC
>TRBV5-6|TRBJ1-3|TRBD1|NA
CASSLGLDRGWSGNTIYF
TGTGCCAGCAGCTTGGGGCTGGACAGGGGGTGGTCTGGAAACACCATATATTTT
>TRBV6-4|TRBJ1-2|TRBD1|NA
CASSPDRRGLYTF
TGTGCCAGCAGTCCGGACAGGAGAGGGTTATACACCTTC
>TRBV11-3|TRBJ2-3|TRBD2|NA
CASSSGLAGGPDTQYF
TGTGCCAGCAGCTCTGGACTAGCGGGAGGGCCAGATACGCAGTATTTT
>TRBV7-8|TRBJ2-3|NA|NA
CASSPTDTQYF
TGTGCCAGCAGCCCGACAGATACGCAGTATTTT
>TRBV19|TRBJ2-7|TRBD1|NA
CASTFGTGHGEQYF
TGTGCCAGTACTTTTGGGACAGGGCATGGCGAGCAGTACTTC
>TRBV19|TRBJ1-1|NA|NA
CASSRGLQNTEAFF
TGTGCCAGTAGTCGGGGACTCCAGAACACTGAAGCTTTCTTT
>TRBV4-3|TRBJ1-1|TRBD1|few
CASSQDSGQGNEAFF
TGCGCCAGCAGCCAAGACTCGGGACAGGGTAATGAAGCTTTCTTT
>TRBV4-3|TRBJ1-2|NA|few
CASSQEAQEDYGYTF
TGCGCCAGCAGCCAAGAGGCCCAGGAGGACTATGGCTACACCTTC
>TRBV5-1|TRBJ2-1|TRBD1|NA
CASSIRQGPNEQFF
TGCGCCAGCAGCATCCGACAGGGCCCCAATGAGCAGTTCTTC
>TRBV19|TRBJ2-2|NA|NA
CASSIGGGTGELFF
TGTGCCAGTAGTATAGGAGGGGGTACCGGGGAGCTGTTTTTT
>TRBV25-1|TRBJ2-1|NA|NA
CASSEAEFLVWNEQFF
TGTGCCAGCAGTGAAGCTGAGTTTTTGGTTTGGAATGAGCAGTTCTTC
>TRBV7-6|TRBJ2-3|NA|NA
CASSTMRGDTQYF
TGTGCCAGCAGCACGATGCGGGGAGATACGCAGTATTTT
>TRBV19|TRBJ1-1|NA|NA
CASSISRPREAFF
TGTGCCAGTAGTATTTCCAGGCCCCGGGAAGCTTTCTTT
>TRBV7-2|TRBJ2-7|TRBD1|few
CASSWGTGGYEQYF
TGTGCCAGCAGCTGGGGGACAGGGGGCTACGAGCAGTACTTC
>TRBV18|TRBJ1-3|NA|NA
CASSHTGYGSGNTIYF
TGTGCCAGCTCCCATACAGGGTACGGCTCTGGAAACACCATATATTTT
>TRBV2|TRBJ1-1|TRBD1|medium-sized
CASSELGQKEAFF
TGTGCCAGCAGTGAATTGGGACAGAAAGAAGCTTTCTTT
>TRBV28|TRBJ1-2|NA|few
CASSLRGYGYTF
TGTGCCAGCAGTTTACGCGGATATGGCTACACCTTC
>TRBV2|TRBJ1-3|NA|NA
CAAEGSSGNTIYF
TGTGCCGCGGAGGGAAGCTCTGGAAACACCATATATTTT
>TRBV10-2|TRBJ1-5|NA|few
CASGPGVGNQPQHF
TGCGCCAGCGGACCGGGGGTGGGCAATCAGCCCCAGCATTTT
>TRBV29-1|TRBJ2-1|TRBD2|NA
CSVMVSSGGPNEQFF
TGCAGCGTAATGGTTTCTAGCGGGGGGCCCAATGAGCAGTTCTTC
>TRBV2|TRBJ1-1|NA|NA
CASSVWRGTEAFF
TGTGCCAGCAGTGTTTGGAGGGGCACTGAAGCTTTCTTT
>TRBV29-1|TRBJ2-7|NA|NA
CSVARDRPREQYF
TGCAGCGTTGCACGAGACAGGCCCCGCGAGCAGTACTTC
>TRBV14|TRBJ1-6|NA|NA
CASSPGGSSYNSPLHF
TGTGCCAGCAGCCCCGGGGGGAGCTCCTATAATTCACCCCTCCACTTT
>TRBV18|TRBJ1-3|NA|NA
CASSPDGDSGNTIYF
TGTGCCAGCTCACCTGACGGAGACTCTGGAAACACCATATATTTT